Listed here are 17 T cell receptor beta chains from one sample, sequenced in a study of T-cell memory formation after mild COVID-19. TCRdb reprocessed the 5' RACE reads with MiXCR, giving one entry per CDR3 protein. The profile covers about 430,000 distinct CDR3 sequences, with over 15% appearing a single time and roughly 21% taken by the ten largest. Sample: PBMCs or a T cell subset sorted from them (not recorded which). These receptors were obtained from a man aged 18 to 30 who had mild COVID-19 (a few samples of this study predate the infection). Cell type and time point are not known.

The rearrangement links TRBV5-5 to TRBJ2-7, with 8 bases aligning to TRBD1. J was trimmed by 0 bases and V by 4 bases; bases with no gene match: 9. CDR1 is SGHKS and CDR2 is YYEKEE in the germline V gene (reference sequence). CDR3 length: 16 amino acids. Here the CDR3 reads CASSTGRQGSSYEQYF. In nucleotides, the CDR3 is TGTGCCAGCAGCACGGGAAGACAGGGGAGCTCCTACGAGCAGTACTTC.

This clonotype was detected many times. The chain recombines TRBV11-1 with TRBJ2-1; 8 nucleotides line up with TRBD1. The germline gives CDR1 SGHAT, CDR2 FQDESV (reference sequence). The CDR3 loop spans 15 amino acids. The V segment lost 2 bases and the J segment 2 bases; nucleotides outside the gene matches: 2. CDR3 nucleotide sequence: TGTGCCAGCAGCTTATTGACAGGGGCCTACAATGAGCAGTTCTTC. Translation: CASSLLTGAYNEQFF.

V is TRBV7-9 and J is TRBJ1-5; weak D call: TRBD1 (5 bases). Looked up from germline, CDR1 is SEHNR and CDR2 is FQNEAQ (reference sequence). The CDR3 has 16 residues. V was clipped by 1 base and J by 5 bases, with 15 bases between them. CDR3 loop: CASSLGKGPRDQPQHF. As DNA, the CDR3 is TGTGCCAGCAGCTTAGGCAAGGGGCCGAGGGATCAGCCCCAGCATTTT.

The V gene is TRBV5-1, the J gene TRBJ1-6; D might be TRBD1 (5 bases). The V gene lost 4 bases and the J gene lost 4 bases, with 15 bases spanning the gap. CDR1 SGHRS and CDR2 YFSETQ come from the germline V gene. This CDR3 spans 16 amino acids. CDR3 amino acids: CASSPAGTQYNSPLHF. CDR3 in DNA: TGCGCCAGCAGCCCGGCGGGGACGCAATATAATTCACCCCTCCACTTT.

This clonotype was detected a few times. The V call is TRBV6-5, the J call TRBJ2-5; tentatively, D is TRBD1 (5 bases). The V end lost 6 bases, the J end lost 0 bases, and 8 bases lay between the germline ends. The CDR3 sequence is 13 residues long. Germline V gene data show CDR1 as MNHEY and CDR2 as SVGAGI. The CDR3 bases are TGTGCCAGCAGCAGACAGAACCAAGAGACCCAGTACTTC. Translation: CASSRQNQETQYF.

This clonotype was detected a few times. The rearrangement uses TRBV7-2 and TRBJ2-5, with 9 nucleotides matching TRBD2. V trimming: 4 bases; J trimming: 4 bases; junction bases outside the gene matches: 7. This CDR3 is built from 15 residues. CDR1 SGHTA and CDR2 FQGNSA come from the germline V gene. The CDR3 DNA reads TGTGCCAGCAGCTCCAGCGGGGGGCTGGGAGAGACCCAGTACTTC. Translated, it gives CASSSSGGLGETQYF.

This clonotype was seen a handful of times. The chain links TRBV6-2 or TRBV6-3 to TRBJ2-1; TRBD1 aligns across 9 bases. CDR3 size: 15 residues. Trimming cost V 6 bases and J 10 bases; bases outside gene matches: 13. Germline-derived CDR1 and CDR2 are MNHEY and SVGEGT. The CDR3 is CASSPLRTGVLEQFF. The CDR3 region has the DNA TGTGCCAGCAGCCCTCTCCGGACAGGGGTGCTAGAGCAGTTCTTC.

This clonotype has only a few counts. V usage is TRBV5-5 and J usage is TRBJ1-1, with D unclear. Trimming removed 0 bases at V and 7 bases at J, with 7 bases between. The CDR3 runs 12 residues. Germline values: CDR1 SGHKS, CDR2 YYEKEE (reference sequence). This CDR3 is CASSLVENEAFF. Written as DNA, the CDR3 is TGTGCCAGCAGCTTGGTCGAGAATGAAGCTTTCTTT.

In this sample, this clonotype turned up a few times. This rearrangement joins TRBV25-1 to TRBJ1-2; TRBD1 is a possible D gene (6 bases). This CDR3 comprises 19 residues. V dropped 2 bases and J dropped 7 bases, with 29 bases sitting between them. The germline gives CDR1 MGHDK, CDR2 SYGVNS. The CDR3 region is CASSERGPTVQGWRVGYTF. Written as DNA, the CDR3 is TGTGCCAGCAGTGAACGGGGGCCGACCGTTCAGGGCTGGAGGGTTGGCTACACCTTC.

This clonotype was counted only a few times. This chain's CDR3 is CASSQGPGAVQPQHF. CDR3 DNA: TGTGCCAGCAGCCAAGGCCCAGGGGCCGTTCAGCCCCAGCATTTT. The V gene is TRBV3-1, the J gene TRBJ1-5; perhaps TRBD1 as D (6 bases). The CDR3 loop spans 15 amino acids. The germline gives CDR1 LGHDT, CDR2 YNNKEL (reference sequence). V lost 1 base and J 6 bases, leaving 13 bases between the germline ends.

The V gene is TRBV15, the J gene TRBJ1-2; D might be TRBD1 (5 bases). Per the germline V gene, CDR1 is LNHNV and CDR2 is YYDKDF (reference sequence). This CDR3 is 15 amino acids long. V lost 3 bases and J lost 4, with 15 bases in between. The CDR3: CATSRDTGTFYGYTF. In nucleotides, the CDR3 is TGTGCCACCAGCAGGGACACGGGGACTTTCTATGGCTACACCTTC.

This clonotype was detected a few times. The chain is built from TRBV20-1 and TRBJ1-6, with D possibly matching TRBD1 (5 bases). Germline values: CDR1 DFQATT, CDR2 SNEGSKA (reference sequence). Trimming cost V 6 bases and J 12 bases, with 18 bases left between them. The CDR3 contains 13 residues. The DNA of the CDR3 is TGCAGTGCGCACCGGGGGGTTCGGTTACCCCTCCACTTT. This sequence encodes CSAHRGVRLPLHF.

The genes are TRBV9 and TRBJ2-7; 8 bases agree with TRBD1. There are 13 residues in the CDR3. V lost 0 bases to trimming and J lost 5 bases; unmatched junction nucleotides: 1. Germline CDR1 is SGDLS and CDR2 is YYNGEE. DNA for the CDR3: TGTGCCAGCAGCGTAGCAGGGGGCAACGAGCAGTACTTC. It is translated as CASSVAGGNEQYF.

This chain uses TRBV30 with TRBJ2-5; D not resolved. Germline CDR1 reads GTSNPN; CDR2 reads SVGIG (reference sequence). V lost 1 base and J lost 4, with 4 bases in between. The CDR3 length is 11 residues. The CDR3 sequence is CAWSGAETQYF. Written as DNA, the CDR3 is TGTGCCTGGAGTGGGGCAGAGACCCAGTACTTC.

The sample holds many counts of this clonotype. This chain's CDR3 is CASSFAGNTGELFF. The CDR3 bases are TGTGCCAGCAGCTTCGCGGGGAACACCGGGGAGCTGTTTTTT. J is TRBJ2-2 and V is TRBV7-9; maybe TRBD2 (5 bases). The CDR3 covers 14 residues. V shed 3 bases and J shed 1 base, with 6 bases lying between them. Looked up from germline, CDR1 is SEHNR and CDR2 is FQNEAQ (reference sequence).

The rearrangement joins TRBV28 to TRBJ2-5; TRBD2 matches 11 bases. Germline lookup yields CDR1 MDHEN and CDR2 SYDVKM. CDR3 length: 17 amino acids. The J segment lost 4 bases and the V segment lost 2 bases, leaving 9 bases of the junction unmatched. The CDR3, as DNA: TGTGCCAGCAGTTTAAGCGTAGCGGGGGGGCCGGGAGAGACCCAGTACTTC. Residues: CASSLSVAGGPGETQYF.

This clonotype appeared a few times. The V gene is TRBV5-1, the J gene TRBJ1-2, with TRBD1 identical over 9 bases. Germline values: CDR1 SGHRS, CDR2 YFSETQ. CDR3 length: 14 residues. V lost 4 bases and J lost 8; bases outside the gene matches: 9. CDR3 protein: CASSGGTGTVGYTF. Here the CDR3 DNA reads TGCGCCAGCAGCGGGGGGACAGGGACGGTCGGCTACACCTTC.